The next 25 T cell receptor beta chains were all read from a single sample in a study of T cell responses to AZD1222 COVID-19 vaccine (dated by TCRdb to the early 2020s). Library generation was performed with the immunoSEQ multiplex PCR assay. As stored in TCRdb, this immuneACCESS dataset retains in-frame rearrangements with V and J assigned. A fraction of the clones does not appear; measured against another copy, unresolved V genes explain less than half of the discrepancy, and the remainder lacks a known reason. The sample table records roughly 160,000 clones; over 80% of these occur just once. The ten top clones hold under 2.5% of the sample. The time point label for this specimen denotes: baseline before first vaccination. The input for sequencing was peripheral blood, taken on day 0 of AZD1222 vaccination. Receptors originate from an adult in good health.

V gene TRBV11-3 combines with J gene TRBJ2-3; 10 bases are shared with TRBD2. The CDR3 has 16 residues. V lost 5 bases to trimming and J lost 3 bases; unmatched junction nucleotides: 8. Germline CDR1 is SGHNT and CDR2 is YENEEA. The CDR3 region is CASSKRSGGATDTQYF. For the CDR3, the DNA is TGTGCCAGCAGCAAAAGAAGCGGGGGGGCAACAGATACGCAGTATTTT.

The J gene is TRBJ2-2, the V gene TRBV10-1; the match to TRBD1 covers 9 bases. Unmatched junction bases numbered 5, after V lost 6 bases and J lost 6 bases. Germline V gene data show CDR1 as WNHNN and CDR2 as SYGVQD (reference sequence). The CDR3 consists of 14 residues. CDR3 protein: CASRAGTGPGELFF. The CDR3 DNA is TGCGCCAGCAGGGCCGGGACAGGGCCCGGGGAGCTGTTTTTT.

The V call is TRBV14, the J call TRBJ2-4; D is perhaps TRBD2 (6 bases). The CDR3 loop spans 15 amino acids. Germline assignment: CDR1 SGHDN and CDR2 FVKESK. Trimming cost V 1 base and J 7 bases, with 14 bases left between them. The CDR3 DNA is TGTGCCAGCAGCCAAGTACGGGGGATCGGGAACATTCAGTACTTC. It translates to CASSQVRGIGNIQYF. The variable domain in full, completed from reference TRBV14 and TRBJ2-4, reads EAGVTQFPSHSVIEKGQTVTLRCDPISGHDNLYWYRRVMGKEIKFLLHFVKESKQDESGMPNNRFLAERTGGTYSTLKVQPAELEDSGVYFCASSQVRGIGNIQYFGAGTRLSVL.

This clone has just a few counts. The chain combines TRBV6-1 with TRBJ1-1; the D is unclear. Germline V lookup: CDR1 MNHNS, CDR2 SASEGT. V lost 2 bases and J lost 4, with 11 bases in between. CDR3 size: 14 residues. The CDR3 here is CASSESRGPTEAFF. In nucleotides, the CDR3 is TGTGCCAGCAGTGAATCTCGAGGACCCACTGAAGCTTTCTTT.

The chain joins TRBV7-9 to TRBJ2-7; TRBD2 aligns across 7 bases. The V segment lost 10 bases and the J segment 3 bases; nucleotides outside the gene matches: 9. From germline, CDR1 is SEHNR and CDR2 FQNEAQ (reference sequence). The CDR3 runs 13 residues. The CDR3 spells CAISAGRGYEQYF. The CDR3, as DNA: TGTGCCATCTCAGCGGGGAGGGGCTACGAGCAGTACTTC.

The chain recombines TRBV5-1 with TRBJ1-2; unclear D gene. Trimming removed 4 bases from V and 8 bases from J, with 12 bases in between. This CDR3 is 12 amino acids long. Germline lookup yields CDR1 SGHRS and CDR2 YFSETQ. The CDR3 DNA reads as TGCGCCAGCAGCCCGGACTCGGAGGGCTACACCTTC. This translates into CASSPDSEGYTF.

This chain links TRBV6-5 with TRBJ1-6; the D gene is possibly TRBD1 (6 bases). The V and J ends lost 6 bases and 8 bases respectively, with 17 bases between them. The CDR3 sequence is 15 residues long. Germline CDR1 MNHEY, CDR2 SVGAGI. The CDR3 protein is CASSYGVRGDSPLHF. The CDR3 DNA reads TGTGCCAGCAGCTACGGGGTCAGGGGTGATTCACCCCTCCACTTT.

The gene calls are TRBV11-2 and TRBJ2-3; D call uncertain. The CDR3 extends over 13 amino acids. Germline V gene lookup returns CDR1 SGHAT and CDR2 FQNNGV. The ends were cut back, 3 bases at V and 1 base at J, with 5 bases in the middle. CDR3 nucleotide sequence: TGTGCCAGCAGCTTCCGGGGCACAGATACGCAGTATTTT. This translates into CASSFRGTDTQYF.

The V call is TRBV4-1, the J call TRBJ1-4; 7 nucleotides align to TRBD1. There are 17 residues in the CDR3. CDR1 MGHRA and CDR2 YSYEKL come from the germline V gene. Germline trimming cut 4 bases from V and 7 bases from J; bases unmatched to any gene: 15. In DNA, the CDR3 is TGCGCCAGCAGCCCAACCCTTAAACGACAGGGAGGTGAAAAACTGTTTTTT. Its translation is CASSPTLKRQGGEKLFF.

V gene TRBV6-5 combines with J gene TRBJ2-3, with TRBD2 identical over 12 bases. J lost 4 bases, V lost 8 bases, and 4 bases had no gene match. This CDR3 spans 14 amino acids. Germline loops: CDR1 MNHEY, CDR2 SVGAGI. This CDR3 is CASELAGGPDTQYF. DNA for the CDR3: TGTGCCAGCGAACTAGCGGGAGGTCCAGATACGCAGTATTTT.

As DNA, the CDR3 is TGTGCCAGTAGTGGGCGGCTTAATGAAAAACTGTTTTTT. Encoded protein: CASSGRLNEKLFF. The chain uses TRBV19 and TRBJ1-4, with D unresolved. Germline values: CDR1 LNHDA, CDR2 SQIVND (reference sequence). The CDR3 has 13 amino acids. V was trimmed by 5 bases and J by 4 bases, leaving 8 bases between them.

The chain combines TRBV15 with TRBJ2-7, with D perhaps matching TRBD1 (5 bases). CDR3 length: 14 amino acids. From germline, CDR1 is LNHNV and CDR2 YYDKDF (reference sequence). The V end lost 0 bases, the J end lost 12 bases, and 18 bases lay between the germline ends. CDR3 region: CATSRDNLGVGRYF. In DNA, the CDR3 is TGTGCCACCAGCAGAGATAATCTAGGGGTGGGGCGGTACTTC. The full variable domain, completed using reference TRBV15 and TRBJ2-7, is DAMVIQNPRYQVTQFGKPVTLSCSQTLNHNVMYWYQQKSSQAPKLLFHYYDKDFNNEADTPDNFQSRRPNTSFCFLDIRSPGLGDTAMYLCATSRDNLGVGRYFGPGTRLTVT.

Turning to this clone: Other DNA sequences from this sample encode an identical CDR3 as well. CDR3: CASSQSRNQPQHF. In DNA form, the CDR3 reads TGTGCCAGCAGCCAATCCCGCAATCAGCCCCAGCATTTT. The chain links TRBV3-1 (or the pseudogene TRBV3-2) to TRBJ1-5; D is unresolved. V lost 2 bases, J lost 2 bases, and 4 bases lay in between. Germline CDR1 LGHDT, CDR2 YNNKEL (reference sequence). This CDR3 comprises 13 residues.

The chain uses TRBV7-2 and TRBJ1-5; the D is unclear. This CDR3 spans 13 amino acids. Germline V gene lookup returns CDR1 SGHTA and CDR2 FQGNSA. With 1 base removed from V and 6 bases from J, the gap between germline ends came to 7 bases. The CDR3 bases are TGTGCCAGCAGCTTAGTGGCGGGTCAGCCCCAGCATTTT. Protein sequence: CASSLVAGQPQHF.

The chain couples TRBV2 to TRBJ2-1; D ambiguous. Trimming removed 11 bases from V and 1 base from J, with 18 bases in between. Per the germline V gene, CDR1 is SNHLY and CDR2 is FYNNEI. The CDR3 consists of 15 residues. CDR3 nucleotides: TGTGCCGGTACTACCCCACCATTATCCTACAATGAGCAGTTCTTC. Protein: CAGTTPPLSYNEQFF.

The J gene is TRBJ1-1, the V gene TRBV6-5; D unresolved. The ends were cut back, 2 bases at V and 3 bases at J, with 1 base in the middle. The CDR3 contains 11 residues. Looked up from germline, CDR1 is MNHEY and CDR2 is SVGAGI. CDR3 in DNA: TGTGCCAGCAGTTACCACACTGAAGCTTTCTTT. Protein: CASSYHTEAFF.

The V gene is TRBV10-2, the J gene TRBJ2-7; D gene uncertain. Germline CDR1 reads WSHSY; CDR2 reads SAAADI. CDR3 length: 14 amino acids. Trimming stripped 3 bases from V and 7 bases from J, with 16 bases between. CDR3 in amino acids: CASSDRSGLVEQYF. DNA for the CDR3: TGCGCCAGCAGTGATCGGTCCGGGTTGGTAGAGCAGTACTTC.

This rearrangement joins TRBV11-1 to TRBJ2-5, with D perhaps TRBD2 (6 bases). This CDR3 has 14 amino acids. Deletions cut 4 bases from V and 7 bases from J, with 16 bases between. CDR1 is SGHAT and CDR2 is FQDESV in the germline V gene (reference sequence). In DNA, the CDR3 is TGTGCCAGCAGCTCACGCGGGGCTACGGTGACCCAGTACTTC. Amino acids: CASSSRGATVTQYF.

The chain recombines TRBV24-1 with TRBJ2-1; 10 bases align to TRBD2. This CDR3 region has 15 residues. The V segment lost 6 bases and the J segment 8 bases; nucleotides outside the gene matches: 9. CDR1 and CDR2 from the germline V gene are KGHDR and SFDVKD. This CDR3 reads CATSMASGSLYEQFF. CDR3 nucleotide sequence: TGTGCCACCAGTATGGCTAGCGGGAGTTTGTATGAGCAGTTCTTC.

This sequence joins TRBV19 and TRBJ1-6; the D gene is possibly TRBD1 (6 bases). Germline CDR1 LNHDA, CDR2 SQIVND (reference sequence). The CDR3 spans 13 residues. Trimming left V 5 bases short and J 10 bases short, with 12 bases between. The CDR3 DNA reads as TGTGCCAGTAGTGGCACAGGGCGCTCACCCCTCCACTTT. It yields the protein CASSGTGRSPLHF.

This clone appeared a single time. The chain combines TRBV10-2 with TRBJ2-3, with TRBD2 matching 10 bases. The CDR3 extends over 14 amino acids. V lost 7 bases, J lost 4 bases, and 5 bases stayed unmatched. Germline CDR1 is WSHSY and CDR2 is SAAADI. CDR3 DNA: TGCGCCAGCAAACCGGGACTAGCGTCAGATACGCAGTATTTT. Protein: CASKPGLASDTQYF.

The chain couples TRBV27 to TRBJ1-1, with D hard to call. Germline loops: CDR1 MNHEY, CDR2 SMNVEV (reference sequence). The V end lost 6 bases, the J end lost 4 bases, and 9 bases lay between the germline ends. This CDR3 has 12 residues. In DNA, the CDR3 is TGTGCCAGCAGATACGGGATCACTGAAGCTTTCTTT. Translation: CASRYGITEAFF.

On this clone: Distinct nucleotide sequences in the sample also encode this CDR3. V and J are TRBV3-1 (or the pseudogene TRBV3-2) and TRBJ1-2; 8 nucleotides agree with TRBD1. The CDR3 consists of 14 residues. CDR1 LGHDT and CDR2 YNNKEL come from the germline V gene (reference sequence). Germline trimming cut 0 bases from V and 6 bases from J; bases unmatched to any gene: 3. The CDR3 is CASSQEVTGDGYTF. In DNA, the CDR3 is TGTGCCAGCAGCCAAGAGGTGACAGGGGATGGCTACACCTTC.

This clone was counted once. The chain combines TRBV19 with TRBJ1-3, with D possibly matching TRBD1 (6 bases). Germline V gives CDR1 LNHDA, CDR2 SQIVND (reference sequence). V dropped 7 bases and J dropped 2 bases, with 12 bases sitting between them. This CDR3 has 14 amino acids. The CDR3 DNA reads TGTGCCAGTAACGCACAGGGCCCTGGAAACACCATATATTTT. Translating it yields CASNAQGPGNTIYF. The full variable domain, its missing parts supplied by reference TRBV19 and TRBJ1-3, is DGGITQSPKYLFRKEGQNVTLSCEQNLNHDAMYWYRQDPGQGLRLIYYSQIVNDFQKGDIAEGYSVSREKKESFPLTVTSAQKNPTAFYLCASNAQGPGNTIYFGEGSWLTVV.

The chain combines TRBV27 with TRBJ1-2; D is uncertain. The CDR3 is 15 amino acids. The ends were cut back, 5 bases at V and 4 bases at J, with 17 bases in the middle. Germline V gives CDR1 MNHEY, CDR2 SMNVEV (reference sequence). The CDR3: CASSQIPGPGYGYTF. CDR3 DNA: TGTGCCAGCAGTCAGATTCCCGGCCCAGGCTATGGCTACACCTTC.